The entry that follows covers one TCR beta chain sequence. The antigen is not known. The CDR3 end is not reached by the read, which stops 3 residues before it; the germline J gene fills it in. The sample is drawn from a study of T cells in women clearing cervical HPV infection. The study's findings and limits: TRBV6-7 relative abundance averaged approximately 0.11% in cases and 0.15% to 0.2% in controls. Repertoire richness, not evenness, was significantly elevated in CIN3+ cases versus controls.

Genomic DNA, averaging approximately 1,100 ng per sample, yielded TCR beta CDR3 via immunoSEQ. Here immunoSEQ multiplex PCR was the method, and the copy in TCRdb shows in-frame clones only, minus some. The sample table includes under 50,000 clones. Germline assignment: CDR1 ENHRY and CDR2 SYGVKD. The CDR3 has 15 amino acids. Dot-blot hybridization genotyped cervical HPV amplified with MY09/MY11 PCR. Material for sequencing was blood buffy coat. The chain couples TRBV10-3 to TRBJ2-2; 8 bases fit TRBD2. This sequence originates from a woman aged 18 to 75 with a cervical HPV16 infection that either progressed to CIN3+ or cleared (not recorded which). CDR3 protein: CAITAGGSYNSPLFF. The sequenced CDR3 bases are TGTGCCATCACCGCGGGGGGCTCCTATAATTCACCG.